The sequence of this T cell receptor beta chain was determined in a study of T cell responses to AZD1222 COVID-19 vaccine. On the study more broadly: The analysis combined second doses at about 4 or about 12 weeks. Study results and caveats: Donors were chiefly white British, with a greater number of females, and clonal diversity was perhaps underestimated.

Clones were read by immunoSEQ multiplex PCR, and TCRdb kept only the in-frame ones, dropping some. The sample lists roughly 130,000 clones, 86% occurring once. Remarks on this clone: Its cognate antigen is unknown.

Per the germline V gene, CDR1 is SGHDT and CDR2 is YYEEEE. V lost 6 bases and J lost 6, with 13 bases in between. The CDR3 is 14 residues long. The gene calls are TRBV5-6 and TRBJ1-6; tentatively, D is TRBD1 (5 bases). The receptor comes from an adult in good health. Sequencing was performed on peripheral blood, taken on day 0 of AZD1222 vaccination. In nucleotides, the CDR3 is TGTGCCAGCATCGCCAGGGCGGGTAATTCACCCCTCCACTTT. Its translation: CASIARAGNSPLHF.